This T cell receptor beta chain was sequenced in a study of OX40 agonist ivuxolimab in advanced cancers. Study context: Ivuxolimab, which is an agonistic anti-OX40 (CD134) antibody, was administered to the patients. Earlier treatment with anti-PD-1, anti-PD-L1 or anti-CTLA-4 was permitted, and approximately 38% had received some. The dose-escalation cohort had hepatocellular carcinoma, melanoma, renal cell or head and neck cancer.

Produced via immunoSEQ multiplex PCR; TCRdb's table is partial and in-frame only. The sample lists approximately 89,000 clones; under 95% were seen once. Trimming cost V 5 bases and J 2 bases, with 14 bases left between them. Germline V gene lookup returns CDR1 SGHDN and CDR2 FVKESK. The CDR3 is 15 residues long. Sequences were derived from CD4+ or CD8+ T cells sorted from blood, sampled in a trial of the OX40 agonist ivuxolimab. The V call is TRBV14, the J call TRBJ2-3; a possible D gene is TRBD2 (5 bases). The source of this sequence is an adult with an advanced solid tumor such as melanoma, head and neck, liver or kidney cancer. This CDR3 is CASSYGLIVTDTQYF. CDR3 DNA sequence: TGTGCCAGCAGCTATGGACTTATCGTCACAGATACGCAGTATTTT.